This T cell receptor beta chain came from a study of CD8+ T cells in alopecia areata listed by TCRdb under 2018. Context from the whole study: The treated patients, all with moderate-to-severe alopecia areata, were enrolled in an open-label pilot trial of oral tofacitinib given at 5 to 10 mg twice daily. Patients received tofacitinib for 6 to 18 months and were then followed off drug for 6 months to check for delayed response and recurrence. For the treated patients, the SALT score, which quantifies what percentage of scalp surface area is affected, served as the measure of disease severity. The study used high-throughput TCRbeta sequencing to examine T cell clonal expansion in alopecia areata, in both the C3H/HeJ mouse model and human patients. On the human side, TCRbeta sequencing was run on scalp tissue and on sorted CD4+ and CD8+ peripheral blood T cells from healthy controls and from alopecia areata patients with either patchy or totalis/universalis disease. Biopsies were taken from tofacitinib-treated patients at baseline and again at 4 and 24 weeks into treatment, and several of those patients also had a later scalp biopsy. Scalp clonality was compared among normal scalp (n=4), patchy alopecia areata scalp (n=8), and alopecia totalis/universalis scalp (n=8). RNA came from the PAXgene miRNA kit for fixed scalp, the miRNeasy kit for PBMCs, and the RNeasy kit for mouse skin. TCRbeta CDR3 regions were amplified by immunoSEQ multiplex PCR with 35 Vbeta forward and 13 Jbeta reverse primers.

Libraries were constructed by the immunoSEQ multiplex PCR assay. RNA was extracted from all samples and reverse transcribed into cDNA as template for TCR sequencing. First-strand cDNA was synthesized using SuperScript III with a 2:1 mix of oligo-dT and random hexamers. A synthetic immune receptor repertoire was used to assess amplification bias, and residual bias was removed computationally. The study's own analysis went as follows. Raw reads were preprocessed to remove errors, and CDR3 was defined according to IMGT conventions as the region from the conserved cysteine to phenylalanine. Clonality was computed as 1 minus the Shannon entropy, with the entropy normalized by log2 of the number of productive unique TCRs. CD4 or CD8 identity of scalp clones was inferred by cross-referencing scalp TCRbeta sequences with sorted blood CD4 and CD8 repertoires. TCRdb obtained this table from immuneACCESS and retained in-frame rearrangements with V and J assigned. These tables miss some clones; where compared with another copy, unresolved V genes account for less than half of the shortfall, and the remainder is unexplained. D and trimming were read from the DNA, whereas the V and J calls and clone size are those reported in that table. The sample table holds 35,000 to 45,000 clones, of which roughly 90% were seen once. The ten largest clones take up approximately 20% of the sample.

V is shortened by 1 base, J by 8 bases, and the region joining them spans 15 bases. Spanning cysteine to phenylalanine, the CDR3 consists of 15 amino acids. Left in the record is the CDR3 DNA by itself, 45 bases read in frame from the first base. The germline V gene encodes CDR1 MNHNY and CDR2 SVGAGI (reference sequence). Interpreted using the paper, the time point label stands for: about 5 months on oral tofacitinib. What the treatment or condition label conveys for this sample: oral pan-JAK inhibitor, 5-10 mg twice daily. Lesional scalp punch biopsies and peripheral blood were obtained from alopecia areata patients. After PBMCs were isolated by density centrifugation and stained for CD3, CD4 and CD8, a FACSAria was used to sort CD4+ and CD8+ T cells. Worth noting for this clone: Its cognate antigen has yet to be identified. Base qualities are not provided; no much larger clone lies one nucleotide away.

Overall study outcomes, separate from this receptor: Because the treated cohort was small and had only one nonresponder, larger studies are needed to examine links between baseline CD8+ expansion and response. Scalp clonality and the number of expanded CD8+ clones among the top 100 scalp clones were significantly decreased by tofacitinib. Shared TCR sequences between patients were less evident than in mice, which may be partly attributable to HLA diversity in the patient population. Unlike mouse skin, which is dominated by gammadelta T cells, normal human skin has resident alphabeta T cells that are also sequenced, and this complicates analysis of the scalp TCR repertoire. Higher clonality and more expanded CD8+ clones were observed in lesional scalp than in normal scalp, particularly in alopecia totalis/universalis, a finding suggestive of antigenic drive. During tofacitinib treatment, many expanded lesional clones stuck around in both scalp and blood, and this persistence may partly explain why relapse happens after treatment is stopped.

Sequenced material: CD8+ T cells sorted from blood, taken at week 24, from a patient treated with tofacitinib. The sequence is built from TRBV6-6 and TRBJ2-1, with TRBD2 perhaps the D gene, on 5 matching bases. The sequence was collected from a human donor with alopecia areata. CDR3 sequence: CASSYWSDNSDEQFF. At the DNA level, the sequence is TGTGCCAGCAGTTACTGGTCTGATAATAGCGATGAGCAGTTCTTC.